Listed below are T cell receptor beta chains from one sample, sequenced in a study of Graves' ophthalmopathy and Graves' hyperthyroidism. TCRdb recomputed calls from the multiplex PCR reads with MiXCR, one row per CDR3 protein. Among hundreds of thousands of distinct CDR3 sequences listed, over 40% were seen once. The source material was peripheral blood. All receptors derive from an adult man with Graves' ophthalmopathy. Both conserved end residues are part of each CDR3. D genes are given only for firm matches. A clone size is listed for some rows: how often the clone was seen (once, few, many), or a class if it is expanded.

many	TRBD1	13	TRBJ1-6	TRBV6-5	CASGQGSNSPLHF	TGTGCCAGCGGACAGGGGTCTAATTCACCCCTCCACTTT
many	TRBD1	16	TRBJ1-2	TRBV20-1	CSAASGTGGARYGYTF	TGCAGTGCTGCCTCCGGGACAGGGGGCGCACGTTATGGCTACACCTTC
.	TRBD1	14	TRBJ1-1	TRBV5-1	CASSPGQAAPEAFF	TGCGCCAGCAGCCCGGGACAGGCCGCCCCTGAAGCTTTCTTT
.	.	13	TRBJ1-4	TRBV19	CASSGFGGEKLFF	TGTGCCAGTAGTGGCTTCGGGGGTGAAAAACTGTTTTTT
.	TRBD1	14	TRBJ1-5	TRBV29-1	CSVVTGGGNQPQHF	TGCAGCGTTGTTACAGGGGGCGGCAATCAGCCCCAGCATTTT
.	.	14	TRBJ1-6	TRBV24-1	CATIRSGFESPLHF	TGTGCCACCATTAGATCCGGGTTTGAGTCACCCCTCCACTTT
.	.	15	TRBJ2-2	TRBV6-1	CASSKYSVNTGELFF	TGTGCCAGCAGTAAATATAGCGTGAACACCGGGGAGCTGTTTTTT
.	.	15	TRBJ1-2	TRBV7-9	CASSLKLSGNDGYTF	TGTGCCAGCAGCTTAAAGTTATCGGGGAACGATGGCTACACCTTC
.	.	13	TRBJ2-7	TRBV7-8	CASSSYRIYEQYF	TGTGCCAGCAGCTCGTACAGGATCTACGAGCAGTACTTC
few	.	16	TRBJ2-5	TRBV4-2	CASSQGFGSLQETQYF	TGTGCCAGCAGCCAAGGGTTCGGGAGCCTCCAAGAGACCCAGTACTTC
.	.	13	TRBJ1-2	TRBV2	CASSDRVRYGYTF	TGTGCCAGCAGTGACCGGGTTCGGTATGGCTACACCTTC
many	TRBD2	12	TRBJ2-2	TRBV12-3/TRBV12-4	CASSAGAGELFF	TGTGCCAGCAGCGCGGGAGCCGGGGAGCTGTTTTTT
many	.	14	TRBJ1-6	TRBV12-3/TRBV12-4	CASRIGRENSPLHF	TGTGCCAGCAGGATCGGACGGGAGAATTCACCCCTCCACTTT
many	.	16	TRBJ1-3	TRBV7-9	CASTSQEGFSGNTIYF	TGTGCCAGCACCTCTCAGGAGGGTTTCTCTGGAAACACCATATATTTT
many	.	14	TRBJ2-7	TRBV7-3	CASSLMDGPYEQYF	TGTGCCAGCAGCTTAATGGACGGGCCCTACGAGCAGTACTTC
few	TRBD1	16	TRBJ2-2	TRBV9	CASSPDRGRNTGELFF	TGTGCCAGCAGCCCCGACAGGGGACGGAACACCGGGGAGCTGTTTTTT
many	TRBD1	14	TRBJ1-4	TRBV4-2	CASSQDRTGGKLFF	TGTGCCAGCAGCCAAGATAGGACAGGGGGAAAACTGTTTTTT
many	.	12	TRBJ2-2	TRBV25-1	CALPYSKGELFF	TGTGCCCTCCCTTACAGCAAAGGGGAGCTGTTTTTT
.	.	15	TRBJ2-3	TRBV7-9	CASKPRQEVTDTQYF	TGTGCCAGCAAACCAAGGCAGGAGGTCACAGATACGCAGTATTTT
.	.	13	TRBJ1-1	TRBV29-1	CSLRGEGGTEAFF	TGCAGCTTAAGGGGAGAGGGAGGCACTGAAGCTTTCTTT
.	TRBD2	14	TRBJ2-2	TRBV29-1	CSGINGGWTGELFF	TGCAGCGGGATTAACGGGGGGTGGACCGGGGAGCTGTTTTTT
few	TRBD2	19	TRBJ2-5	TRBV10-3	CARGREQLAGATAEETQYF	TGTGCCAGGGGAAGAGAGCAACTAGCGGGAGCCACGGCGGAGGAGACCCAGTACTTC
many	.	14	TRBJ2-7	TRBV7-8	CASNPGPGAYQQYF	TGTGCCAGCAATCCGGGACCGGGAGCTTACCAGCAGTACTTC
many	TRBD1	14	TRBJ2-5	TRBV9	CASSITQGGETQYF	TGTGCCAGCAGCATAACACAGGGGGGCGAGACCCAGTACTTC
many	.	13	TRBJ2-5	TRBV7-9	CASEPNTQWTQYF	TGTGCCAGCGAACCCAACACGCAATGGACCCAGTACTTC
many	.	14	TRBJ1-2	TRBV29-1	CSVEERGQGMGYTF	TGCAGCGTTGAAGAGCGGGGTCAGGGAATGGGCTACACCTTC
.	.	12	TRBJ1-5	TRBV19	CASSMGLQPQHF	TGTGCCAGTAGTATGGGTTTGCAGCCCCAGCATTTT
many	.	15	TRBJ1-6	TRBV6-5	CASRQTVSGNSPLHF	TGTGCCAGCAGGCAGACAGTTTCGGGGAATTCACCCCTCCACTTT
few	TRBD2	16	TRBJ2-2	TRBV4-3	CASTLGRGGNTGELFF	TGCGCCAGCACCCTCGGTCGCGGGGGGAACACCGGGGAGCTGTTTTTT
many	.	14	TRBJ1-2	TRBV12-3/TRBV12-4	CASSLGRTTYGYTF	TGTGCCAGCAGTTTAGGACGTACAACCTATGGCTACACCTTC
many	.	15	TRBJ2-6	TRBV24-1	CATRAGSSGANVLTF	TGTGCCACCAGGGCGGGGAGCTCTGGGGCCAACGTCCTGACTTTC
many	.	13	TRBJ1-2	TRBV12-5	CASGLVTSGGYTF	TGTGCTAGTGGTTTGGTTACATCAGGAGGCTACACCTTC
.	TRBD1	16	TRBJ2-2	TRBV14	CASSARQGVVAGELFF	TGTGCCAGCAGCGCCCGACAGGGGGTGGTCGCCGGGGAGCTGTTTTTT
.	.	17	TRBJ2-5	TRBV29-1	CSVEDLEGSRGRETQYF	TGCAGCGTTGAAGATCTGGAGGGCAGCAGGGGAAGGGAGACCCAGTACTTC
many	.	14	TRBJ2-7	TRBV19	CASTPSMSSYEQYF	TGTGCCAGTACCCCATCTATGAGCTCCTACGAGCAGTACTTC
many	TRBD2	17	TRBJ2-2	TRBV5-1	CASSLAIAGVGTGELFF	TGCGCCAGCAGCTTGGCAATAGCGGGAGTAGGGACCGGGGAGCTGTTTTTT
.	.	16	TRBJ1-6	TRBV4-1	CASSQERNRAGSPLHF	TGCGCCAGCAGCCAAGAGAGGAACAGGGCCGGTTCACCCCTCCACTTT
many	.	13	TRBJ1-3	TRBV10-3	CAIRRTSGNTIYF	TGTGCCATCAGACGGACTTCTGGAAACACCATATATTTT
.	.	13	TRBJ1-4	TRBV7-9	CASSTTGRGKLFF	TGTGCCAGCAGCACCACAGGGAGGGGCAAACTGTTTTTT
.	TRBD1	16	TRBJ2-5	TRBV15	CATSRDHRGLSQPQYF	TGTGCCACCAGCAGAGATCACAGGGGGCTGAGTCAGCCCCAGTACTTC
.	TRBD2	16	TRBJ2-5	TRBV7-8	CASSFLAGDTQETQYF	TGTGCCAGCAGCTTTCTAGCGGGGGACACTCAAGAGACCCAGTACTTC
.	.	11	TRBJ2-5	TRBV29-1	CSANGQETQYF	TGCAGCGCGAATGGACAAGAGACCCAGTACTTC
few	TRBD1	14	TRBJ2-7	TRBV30	CAWAGQAFDYEQYF	TGTGCCTGGGCCGGACAGGCCTTCGATTACGAGCAGTACTTC
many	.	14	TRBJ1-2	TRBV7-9	CASSLVGTPSGYTF	TGTGCCAGCAGCTTAGTCGGGACCCCCTCCGGCTACACCTTC
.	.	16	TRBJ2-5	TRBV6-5	CASSTGPVPPWETQYF	TGTGCCAGCAGTACGGGACCGGTCCCACCCTGGGAGACCCAGTACTTC
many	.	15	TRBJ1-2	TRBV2	CASLGSQEANYGYTF	TGTGCCAGCCTGGGGTCACAGGAGGCAAACTATGGCTACACCTTC
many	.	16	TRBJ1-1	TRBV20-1	CSARDGFGSLGTEAFF	TGCAGTGCTAGAGATGGCTTTGGGTCTCTGGGGACTGAAGCTTTCTTT
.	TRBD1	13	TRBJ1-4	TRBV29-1	CSVWTGPNEKLFF	TGCAGCGTCTGGACAGGCCCTAATGAAAAACTGTTTTTT
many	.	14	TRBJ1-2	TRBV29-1	CSVEERGGRGGYTF	TGCAGCGTTGAAGAACGTGGGGGTCGGGGTGGCTACACCTTC
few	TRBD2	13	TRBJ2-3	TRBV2	CASSAPSGDTQYF	TGTGCCAGCAGTGCGCCTAGCGGAGATACGCAGTATTTT
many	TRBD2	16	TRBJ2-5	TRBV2	CASSGGLAARRETQYF	TGTGCCAGCAGTGGGGGACTAGCGGCTAGGAGGGAGACCCAGTACTTC
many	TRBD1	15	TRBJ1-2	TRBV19	CASSIGTGEVYGYTF	TGTGCCAGTAGTATTGGGACAGGGGAAGTCTATGGCTACACCTTC
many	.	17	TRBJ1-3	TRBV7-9	CASSPLGGIVSGNTIYF	TGTGCCAGCAGCCCCTTGGGGGGCATCGTCTCTGGAAACACCATATATTTT
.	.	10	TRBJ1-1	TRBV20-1	CSVYRTEAFF	TGCAGTGTTTACAGGACTGAAGCTTTCTTT
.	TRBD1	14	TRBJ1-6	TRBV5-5	CASNTGGGNSPLHF	TGTGCTAGCAACACCGGAGGGGGCAATTCACCCCTCCACTTT
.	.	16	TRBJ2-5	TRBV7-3	CASSPILLQGQETQYF	TGTGCCAGCAGCCCAATCCTCCTGCAGGGCCAAGAGACCCAGTACTTC
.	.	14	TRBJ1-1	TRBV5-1	CASSLTGSGSEAFF	TGCGCCAGCAGCTTGACAGGGTCCGGCTCTGAAGCTTTCTTT
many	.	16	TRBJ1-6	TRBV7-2	CASSHPLTGSHSPLHF	TGTGCCAGCAGCCACCCATTGACAGGCTCGCATTCACCCCTCCACTTT